This T cell receptor beta chain came from a study of T cell repertoires in ileal Crohn's disease. The CDR3 sequence is 15 residues long. V was cut by 0 bases and J by 2 bases, with 10 bases left in between. Per the germline V gene, CDR1 is SGDLS and CDR2 is YYNGEE. As to time point: neoterminal ileum biopsy at postoperative endoscopy, about 6 months after surgery. Findings and limits, study-wide: Compared with CD4 T cells, sorted CD8 cells carried more expanded clones. Endoscopic recurrence occurred in every patient whose clonality exceeded 26.8%.

A remark on this clone: Its cognate antigen is unknown.

TCRdb's copy holds only in-frame clones and misses some; the assay was immunoSEQ multiplex PCR. The table has more than 60,000 clones, roughly nine tenths seen once. Material for sequencing was ileal tissue. The chain has TRBV9 and TRBJ2-3; D ambiguous. This clonotype was obtained from an adult with Crohn's disease. CDR3 protein: CASSVGGNPTDTQYF. CDR3 in DNA: TGTGCCAGCAGCGTAGGAGGAAACCCCACAGATACGCAGTATTTT.